This T cell receptor beta chain was sequenced during a study of blood T cell repertoires in COVID-19. Across the study: The study drew acute and convalescent COVID-19 samples from the United States, Italy and Spain. T cells, B-cell-depleted T cells, or PBMCs supplied cDNA or gDNA.

Per the original methods: Using reference gene primer amplification, nucleated cell counts were estimated. Clones were read by immunoSEQ multiplex PCR, and TCRdb kept only the in-frame ones, dropping some. V and J calls plus clone size are reproduced from that table; the DNA served to infer D and trimming. The data contain around 46,000 clones, about 85% of them singletons. Source material: peripheral blood. The TCR was taken from a human donor in a cohort sampled during active COVID-19.

Written as DNA, the CDR3 is TGTGCCAGCAGGCTTCAGGACAGATCCTACGAGCAGTACTTC. Protein product: CASRLQDRSYEQYF. The chain couples TRBV6-6 to TRBJ2-7, with D possibly matching TRBD1 (6 bases). V was cut by 6 bases and J by 1 base, with 13 bases left in between. CDR1 MNHNY and CDR2 SVGAGI come from the germline V gene (reference sequence). CDR3 length: 14 amino acids.